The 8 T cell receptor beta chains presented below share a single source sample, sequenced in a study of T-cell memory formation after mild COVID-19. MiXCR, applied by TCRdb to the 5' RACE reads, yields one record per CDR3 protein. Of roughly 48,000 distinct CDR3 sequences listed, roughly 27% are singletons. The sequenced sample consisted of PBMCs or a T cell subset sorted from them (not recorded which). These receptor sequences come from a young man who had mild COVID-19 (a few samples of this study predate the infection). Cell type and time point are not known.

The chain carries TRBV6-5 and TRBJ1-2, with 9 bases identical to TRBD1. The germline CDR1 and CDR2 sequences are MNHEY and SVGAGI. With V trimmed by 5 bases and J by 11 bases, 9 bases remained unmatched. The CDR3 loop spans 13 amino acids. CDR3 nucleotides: TGTGCCAGCAGTCTAGGGTCGACAGGGGGTTACACCTTC. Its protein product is CASSLGSTGGYTF.

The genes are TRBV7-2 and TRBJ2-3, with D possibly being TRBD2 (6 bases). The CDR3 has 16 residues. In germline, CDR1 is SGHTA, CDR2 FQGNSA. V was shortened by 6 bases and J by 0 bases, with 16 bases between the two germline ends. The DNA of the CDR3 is TGTGCCAGCAGGGAGACTGGCGGGACGAGCACAGATACGCAGTATTTT. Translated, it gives CASRETGGTSTDTQYF.

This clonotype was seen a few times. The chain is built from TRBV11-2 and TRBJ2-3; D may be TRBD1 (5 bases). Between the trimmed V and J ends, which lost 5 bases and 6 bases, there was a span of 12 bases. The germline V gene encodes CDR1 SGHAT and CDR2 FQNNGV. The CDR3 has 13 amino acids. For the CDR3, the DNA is TGTGCCAGCAGCGACAGCCATGTGGATACGCAGTATTTT. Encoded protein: CASSDSHVDTQYF.

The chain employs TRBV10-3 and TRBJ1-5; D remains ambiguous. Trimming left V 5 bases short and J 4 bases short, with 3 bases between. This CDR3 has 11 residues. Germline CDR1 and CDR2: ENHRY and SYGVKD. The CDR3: CAISTNQPQHF. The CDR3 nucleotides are TGTGCCATCAGTACAAATCAGCCCCAGCATTTT.

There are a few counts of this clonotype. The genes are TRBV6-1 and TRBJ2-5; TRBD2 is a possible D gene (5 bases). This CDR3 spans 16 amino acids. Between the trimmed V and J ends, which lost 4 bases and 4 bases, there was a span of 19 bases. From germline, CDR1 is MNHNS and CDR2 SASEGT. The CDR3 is CASSGWQDSRLETQYF. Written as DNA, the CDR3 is TGTGCCAGCAGTGGATGGCAGGACTCGCGATTAGAGACCCAGTACTTC.

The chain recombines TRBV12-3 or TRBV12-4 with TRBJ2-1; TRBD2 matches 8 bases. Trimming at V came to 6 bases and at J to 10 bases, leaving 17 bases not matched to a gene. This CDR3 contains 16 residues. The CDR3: CASSPSQRGPSYEQFF. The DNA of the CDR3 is TGTGCCAGCAGCCCCTCCCAGCGGGGGCCCAGCTACGAGCAGTTCTTC.

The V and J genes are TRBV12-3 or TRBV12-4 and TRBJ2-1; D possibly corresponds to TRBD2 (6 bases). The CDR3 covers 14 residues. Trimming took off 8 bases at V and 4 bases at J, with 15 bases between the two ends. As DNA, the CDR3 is TGTGCCAGCGGGGAGGTGGCGGGGTACAATGAGCAGTTCTTC. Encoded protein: CASGEVAGYNEQFF.

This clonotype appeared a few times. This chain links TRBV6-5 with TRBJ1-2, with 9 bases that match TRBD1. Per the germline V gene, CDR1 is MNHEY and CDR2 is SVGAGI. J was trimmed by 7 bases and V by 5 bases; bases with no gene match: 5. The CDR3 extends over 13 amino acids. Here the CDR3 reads CASSPGQGRGYTF. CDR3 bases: TGTGCCAGCAGTCCGGGACAGGGCCGTGGCTACACCTTC.